What follows describes a single T cell receptor beta chain. What it recognizes is unknown. This entry is derived from a study of tumor-infiltrating lymphocytes in localized non-small cell lung cancer. The germline gives CDR1 SGHDN, CDR2 FVKESK. CDR3 size: 15 residues. Trimming shortened V by 1 base and J by 0 bases, and 7 bases separated the two germline ends. The table came from immunoSEQ multiplex PCR; TCRdb's copy has only in-frame clones and leaves some out. This sample has some 1,600 clones, with about two fifths found just once. Broader study findings: No T-cell fraction difference was seen between IM1 and IM2 tumors.

Specimen: uninvolved lung tissue not adjacent to the tumor. This clonotype originated in a human donor with non-small cell lung cancer. The chain links TRBV14 to TRBJ1-5; D is unresolved. The CDR3, as DNA: TGTGCCAGCAGCCAAGGCAGTAATAGCAATCAGCCCCAGCATTTT. Residues: CASSQGSNSNQPQHF.